The 5 T cell receptor beta chains listed next were all sequenced from one sample in a study of Ad26.COV2.S vaccination and SARS-CoV-2 variants. Described treatment: 15 to 20 received Ad26.COV2.S at low or high dose, single or two shots; roughly 5 received placebo; per-sample allocation not given. Repertoires come from day 63 after the first vaccine or placebo injection. Data came from immunoSEQ multiplex PCR; TCRdb stores just in-frame clones and leaves some out. This table holds some 340,000 clones, around 83% found once. The sample here was peripheral blood, taken in a trial of Ad26.COV2.S vaccine versus placebo. These receptors originate from a person aged 18-65 years who received the Ad26.COV2.S COVID-19 vaccine or a placebo.

The chain links TRBV7-2 to TRBJ2-7; 9 bases agree with TRBD1. CDR3 length: 14 residues. Trimming removed 3 bases from V and 6 bases from J; junction bases left unmatched: 6. CDR1 is SGHTA, CDR2 FQGNSA, per germline. CDR3: CASSFRTGELEQYF. The DNA of the CDR3 is TGTGCCAGCAGCTTTCGGACAGGGGAACTCGAGCAGTACTTC. The full variable domain, rest sourced from reference TRBV7-2 and TRBJ2-7, is GAGVSQSPSNKVTEKGKDVELRCDPISGHTALYWYRQSLGQGLEFLIYFQGNSAPDKSGLPSDRFSAERTGGSVSTLTIQRTQQEDSAVYLCASSFRTGELEQYFGPGTRLTVT.

The J gene is TRBJ1-1, the V gene TRBV6-2 or TRBV6-3, with a tentative D call TRBD1 (6 bases). The CDR3 runs to 16 residues. The V and J ends lost 5 bases and 3 bases respectively, with 19 bases between them. The germline CDR1 and CDR2 sequences are MNHEY and SVGEGT. In DNA form, the CDR3 reads TGTGCCAGCAGTCCATCCAGGGGTGTGAGAGACACTGAAGCTTTCTTT. This codes for CASSPSRGVRDTEAFF.

The chain recombines TRBV5-1 with TRBJ2-5; 7 bases fit TRBD1. V shed 4 bases, J shed 1 base, and the junction held 10 bases outside the gene matches. The length of the CDR3 is 16 residues. CDR1 and CDR2 from the germline V gene are SGHRS and YFSETQ. This CDR3 reads CASSPGRDSFQETQYF. CDR3 sequence (DNA): TGCGCCAGCAGCCCGGGCCGGGACAGCTTCCAAGAGACCCAGTACTTC. The whole variable domain, remainder taken from reference TRBV5-1 and TRBJ2-5, is KAGVTQTPRYLIKTRGQQVTLSCSPISGHRSVSWYQQTPGQGLQFLFEYFSETQRNKGNFPGRFSGRQFSNSRSEMNVSTLELGDSALYLCASSPGRDSFQETQYFGPGTRLLVL.

The chain has TRBV27 and TRBJ1-5; a possible D gene is TRBD1 (6 bases). The CDR3 is 13 residues long. V was pared by 4 bases and J by 4 bases, with 8 bases between. Germline V gene sequence: CDR1 MNHEY, CDR2 SMNVEV (reference sequence). CDR3 nucleotides: TGTGCCAGCAGTTGGGACATTAATCAGCCCCAGCATTTT. It encodes CASSWDINQPQHF.

The rearrangement joins TRBV6-5 to TRBJ2-7; D call uncertain. CDR1 is MNHEY, CDR2 SVGAGI, per germline. CDR3 length: 12 residues. Trimming pared 11 bases from V and 2 bases from J, leaving 13 bases between. This chain's CDR3 is CAGSNQPYEQYF. As DNA, the CDR3 is TGTGCCGGGTCTAACCAACCCTACGAGCAGTACTTC.